One sample yielded the 2 T cell receptor beta chains listed below, sequenced in a study of blood T cell repertoires in COVID-19. Sequenced by immunoSEQ multiplex PCR; TCRdb stores in-frame clones only, minus some. The repertoire holds some 500,000 clones, with about 89% as singletons. The sample was peripheral blood. The receptors were sampled from a woman in her forties or fifties with COVID-19, enrolled during active disease.

About this clone: Other DNA sequences in the sample encode the same CDR3. The rearrangement joins TRBV5-1 to TRBJ1-3, with D perhaps TRBD1 (5 bases). V lost 0 bases to trimming and J lost 4 bases, with 8 bases between them. This CDR3 is built from 14 residues. Germline V gene sequence: CDR1 SGHRS, CDR2 YFSETQ. The CDR3 nucleotides are TGCGCCAGCAGCTTGGCGCAGGGAGGAAACACCATATATTTT. Amino acids: CASSLAQGGNTIYF.

The chain is built from TRBV7-9 and TRBJ1-2; 10 positions match TRBD1. The CDR3 consists of 14 residues. Trimming removed 7 bases from V and 6 bases from J; junction bases left unmatched: 8. Germline CDR1 and CDR2: SEHNR and FQNEAQ (reference sequence). Written as DNA, the CDR3 is TGTGCCAGCACCCTTACTGACAGGGGGCATGGCTACACCTTC. It translates to CASTLTDRGHGYTF.